The entry below gives a single T cell receptor beta chain sequence along with its context. Its antigen is not yet known. No much larger clonotype is one base removed from it; base qualities were not supplied. Donors were a few dozen systemically healthy Caucasian individuals from Russia aged roughly 6 to 95 years. About 9.1 milliliters of peripheral blood were collected from each donor into EDTA-treated Vacutainer tubes. Ficoll-Paque density-gradient centrifugation was used to isolate PBMCs, with at least 6.5 million per sample. Total RNA was extracted from PBMCs with Trizol reagent, with at least 6 micrograms obtained per sample. Naive CD45RAhigh/CD27high T cell percentages were measured by flow cytometry on a PBMC aliquot from every donor. This record comes from a study of blood T cells in healthy people across ages (dated by TCRdb to about 2015). Context from the whole study: In model experiments, template switching captured about one uniquely barcoded TCR beta cDNA molecule for every two T cells. Using deep sequencing normalized with unique cDNA molecular identifiers, the study measured how TCR beta repertoire diversity changes with age. Donors were grouped into four age groups: young (average roughly 16 years), middle-aged (around 39), aged (62) and long-lived (around 82). Donors of different ages were randomly distributed across sequencing lanes to avoid experimental bias. Using the same blood draw, the study looked at two additional independent replicas of 1 million unique cDNA reads for two donors, one aged 18 to 30 and the other aged 80 or older. Paper-wide results and their limitations: Estimates of total diversity based on one million sequenced T cells were regarded as lower bounds and as underestimates. Since profiling was done on bulk unsorted PBMCs, naive and antigen-experienced compartments could not be conclusively compared. Observed TCR beta diversity per million T cells fell roughly linearly with age, and a significant reduction was already apparent by age roughly 41. A strong correlation was found between observed TCR beta diversity and the percentage of naive T cells measured by flow cytometry. Donor CMV infection status was unknown, potentially confounding age-related changes in expanded clonotypes. Compared with the aged group, more naive CD4+ T cells, fewer expanded clones and increased TCR diversity were shown by the long-lived group, suggesting age selection.

Preparation of the library involved 5' RACE. TCRdb lists the instrument as Illumina HiSeq 2500. A second about 7 to 11 cycle PCR used a sample-barcoded 5' primer and a J-beta primer mix. Each TCR beta cDNA molecule received a unique molecular identifier from a template-switch 5' adaptor carrying 12 random nucleotides. Each sample yielded at least 2.5 million CDR3-containing paired-end reads. All of the RNA was converted into first-strand cDNA using the Mint cDNA synthesis kit, with a TRBC-specific oligonucleotide serving as the primer. All cDNA was treated with uracil-DNA glycosylase and then went through a first 18-cycle PCR with the universal primers M1SS and BC2_uni_R. Per the authors' processing: For normalization, 1 million high-quality reads were randomly selected from each sample, with every read carrying a distinct molecular identifier. Instead of being binned into consensus sequences, reads with shared molecular identifiers were discarded. MiTCR, run with a Q25 quality threshold and the strictest error-elimination algorithm, handled CDR3 identification, clonotype clustering and error correction. A nonparametric unseen species model using Euler transformation provided a lower-bound estimate of total TCR beta diversity. TCRdb redid the processing of the public reads, applying fastp at Q25 and MiXCR, and retained in-frame beta chains. Identical CDR3 proteins give one entry, which carries the most common genes and DNA. It is TCRdb's table, rather than the study itself, that gives the V and J calls and clone size. The sample table holds about 1 million distinct CDR3 sequences, of which 45% were seen once. Clones ranked in the top ten supply about 20% of the sample.

The TCR originated in a woman aged 55 to 70 in good health. Source material: blood.

This receptor carries the CDR3 CAISEPGTEKNIQYF. The DNA sequence reads TGTGCCATCAGTGAACCCGGGACGGAGAAAAACATTCAGTACTTC. The chain is assembled from TRBV10-3 and TRBJ2-4; the D gene could be either TRBD1 or TRBD2, each agreeing at 5 bases. V and J lose 3 bases and 4 bases, and a span of 13 bases separates them. The CDR3 goes from the cysteine to the phenylalanine over 15 residues. The read is trimmed to its CDR3 DNA, 45 bases read in frame from base 1. CDR1 and CDR2 (ENHRY, SYGVKD) derive from the germline V gene.